This is a list of T cell receptor beta chains from one sample in a study of siplizumab effects on memory and regulatory T cells. Only in-frame clones appear in the TCRdb table, and some are missing; sequencing was by immunoSEQ multiplex PCR. This sample carries roughly 68,000 clones, roughly 80% of them seen once, and the ten largest clones take approximately 3.4%. The sequenced sample was memory CD4+ T cells sorted from blood. The receptors come from a human donor in good health. CDR3s leave out the opening cysteine and the closing phenylalanine or tryptophan.

>TRBV5-1|11|TRBJ1-2
ASSQGPNYGYT
>TRBV4-1|15|TRBJ1-2
ASSQAGSQAGAVGYT
>TRBV7-9|13|TRBJ1-2
ASSPEGQGIDGYT
>TRBV7-8|11|TRBJ2-7
ASSYPSGIRQY
>TRBV30|12|TRBJ1-1
AWSVNWQNTEAF
>TRBV6-5|13|TRBJ2-2
ASRNGLAGTGELF
>TRBV20-1|9|TRBJ2-7
SAGTEYEQY
>TRBV2|16|TRBJ2-5
ASRSMTSGRASQETQY
>TRBV7-2|13|TRBJ1-3
ASSFTWGGGNTIY
>TRBV19|12|TRBJ1-1
ASSSRELATEAF
>TRBV5-1|11|TRBJ1-2
ASSFTGGSGYT